The clone carrying this T cell receptor beta chain was observed a few times. Its specificity is not known. These data are taken from a study of post-analysis software for immune sequencing data. Carried by the TCR beta cDNA libraries were unique molecular identifiers. TCRdb redid the calling of the PCR reads with MiXCR, one entry per CDR3 protein. The data contain about 400,000 distinct CDR3 sequences, around 37% of them seen just once; the ten biggest clones take up around 15%. Study-wide results and caveats: Compared with controls, patients had more of about 5 TRBV segments, including TRBV5-6, TRBV5-1 and TRBV20-1. The normalized Chao1 diversity of multiple sclerosis patients was significantly lower than that of controls.

Between the trimmed V and J ends, which lost 0 bases and 3 bases, there was a span of 12 bases. CDR1 is LGHNA and CDR2 is YSLEER in the germline V gene. This CDR3 is built from 15 residues. The clonotype was recovered from a girl aged 5 to 17 with multiple sclerosis. The chain carries TRBV4-3 and TRBJ2-7; D not resolved. Sequences were obtained from blood. CDR3: CASSQDHGLYYEQYF. The CDR3 DNA reads TGCGCCAGCAGCCAAGATCATGGCCTTTACTACGAGCAGTACTTC.